These 7 T cell receptor beta chains came from one sample sequenced in a study of human thymus T cells. The study used thymus tissue resected during corrective heart surgery. The protocol was immunoSEQ multiplex PCR, while the TCRdb copy is restricted to in-frame clones and leaves out a portion. There are 100,000 to 150,000 clones in the sample; around 94% occur only once, and around 0.022% lies in the top ten. Sequenced input: thymus tissue. The source is a boy under two years old with a congenital heart defect but otherwise immunologically healthy.

The CDR3 DNA reads as TGTGCCATCAGTGCTAAGGGACACAATCAGCCCCAGCATTTT. It is translated as CAISAKGHNQPQHF. J is TRBJ1-5 and V is TRBV10-3; a possible D gene is TRBD1 (6 bases). V was trimmed by 4 bases and J by 3 bases, leaving 10 bases between them. In germline, CDR1 is ENHRY, CDR2 SYGVKD. The CDR3 length is 14 residues.

V gene TRBV5-5 combines with J gene TRBJ2-6, with TRBD2 identical over 8 bases. The germline V gene encodes CDR1 SGHKS and CDR2 YYEKEE (reference sequence). With V trimmed by 2 bases and J by 2 bases, 3 bases remained unmatched. The CDR3 extends over 16 amino acids. CDR3 loop: CASSFPGGAGANVLTF. CDR3 sequence (DNA): TGTGCCAGCAGCTTTCCGGGAGGGGCTGGGGCCAACGTCCTGACTTTC. Using reference TRBV5-5 and TRBJ2-6 for the parts outside the CDR3, the full variable domain is DAGVTQSPTHLIKTRGQQVTLRCSPISGHKSVSWYQQVLGQGPQFIFQYYEKEERGRGNFPDRFSARQFPNYSSELNVNALLLGDSALYLCASSFPGGAGANVLTFGAGSRLTVL.

The sample holds one count of this clone. This chain uses TRBV19 with TRBJ1-5; a possible D gene is TRBD1 (6 bases). The CDR3 loop spans 19 amino acids. Germline-derived CDR1 and CDR2 are LNHDA and SQIVND (reference sequence). With 3 bases removed from V and 0 bases from J, the gap between germline ends came to 21 bases. CDR3 nucleotides: TGTGCCAGTAGTATCTTTGGGACACGGAAGGAGTATAGCAATCAGCCCCAGCATTTT. Protein: CASSIFGTRKEYSNQPQHF.

V gene TRBV15 combines with J gene TRBJ2-7, with a possible D match to TRBD2 (5 bases). Germline CDR1 LNHNV, CDR2 YYDKDF (reference sequence). This CDR3 comprises 14 residues. V lost 5 bases and J 6 bases, leaving 17 bases between the germline ends. DNA of the CDR3: TGTGCCACCAGCCCGGACTGGTACCCGGGCGAGCAGTACTTC. This gives the protein CATSPDWYPGEQYF.

The chain is built from TRBV4-1 and TRBJ2-4; 10 bases line up with TRBD2. The germline gives CDR1 MGHRA, CDR2 YSYEKL. After removal of 0 bases from V and 3 bases from J, the junction contained 8 bases not matched to a gene. The CDR3 spans 18 residues. CDR3 amino acids: CASSQDQLAGEHKNIQYF. In DNA, the CDR3 is TGCGCCAGCAGCCAAGATCAGCTAGCGGGGGAGCACAAAAACATTCAGTACTTC.

This chain uses TRBV11-2 with TRBJ2-7, with unresolved D. In germline, CDR1 is SGHAT, CDR2 FQNNGV. The CDR3 consists of 13 residues. V was pared by 6 bases and J by 0 bases, with 9 bases between. CDR3 in amino acids: CASSLTSSYEQYF. In DNA, the CDR3 is TGTGCCAGCAGTCTTACTTCCTCCTACGAGCAGTACTTC.

The chain couples TRBV14 to TRBJ2-2; possibly TRBD1 for D (6 bases). Germline values: CDR1 SGHDN, CDR2 FVKESK. CDR3 length: 17 residues. The germline V and J ends were trimmed by 4 bases and 0 bases, with 15 bases remaining between them. CDR3 DNA: TGTGCCAGCAGCCCACAGGGAATAGTGGCGAACACCGGGGAGCTGTTTTTT. Translation gives CASSPQGIVANTGELFF.